One TCR beta chain is described in this entry. These data belong to a study of technical replicates of blood from a handful of donors. V lost 8 bases and J lost 0; bases outside the gene matches: 1. Per the germline V gene, CDR1 is MNHEY and CDR2 is SMNVEV (reference sequence). The CDR3 spans 14 residues. The protocol was immunoSEQ multiplex PCR, while the TCRdb copy is restricted to in-frame clones and leaves out a portion. The sample shows about 74,000 clones, approximately 95% of them seen only once. The receptor was isolated from a human donor in good health. The chain carries TRBV27 and TRBJ1-3; 10 bases are shared with TRBD1. Sequencing input: T cells isolated from PBMCs. Here the CDR3 DNA reads TGTGCCAGCCGGGACAGGGGCTCTGGAAACACCATATATTTT. Residues: CASRDRGSGNTIYF.